This T cell receptor (beta chain) was recorded in a study of cytomegalovirus exposure and HLA in healthy donors. Study-wide results and caveats: Later analysis indicated greater clonal expansion among HLA-associated TCR beta chains than among equally common other chains.

Use of 60 Vbeta and 13 Jbeta primers characterized the PCR. Repertoires were generated with immunoSEQ multiplex PCR, while TCRdb's copy carries only in-frame clones and drops some. Of about 180,000 clones listed, roughly 75% were seen once; the top ten hold 1.5% to 2%. Per germline, CDR1 MNHNS and CDR2 SASEGT. Trimming left V 2 bases short and J 8 bases short, with 15 bases between. This CDR3 has 14 residues. A word on this clone: Antigen specificity is unknown.

Sequenced sample: PBMCs. The chain carries TRBV6-1 and TRBJ1-1; perhaps TRBD1 as D (5 bases). The TCR originated in a woman in her 30s in good health and CMV-seronegative. CDR3 sequence reads: CASSEWGVDGEAFF. Here the CDR3 DNA reads TGTGCCAGCAGTGAATGGGGGGTAGACGGAGAAGCTTTCTTT.